This passage covers 20 T cell receptor beta chains from one sample sequenced in a study of long-term antiretroviral therapy in people with HIV. At the survey level, the v3.0 immunoSEQ assay was run. Libraries were prepared by immunoSEQ multiplex PCR; TCRdb keeps only in-frame clonotypes and omits some of them. Of under 50,000 clones in the sample, 86% were seen once. Source: unsorted PBMCs, taken just before starting antiretroviral therapy. These receptors were obtained from a woman under 30 with HIV.

This chain joins TRBV7-2 and TRBJ2-1; tentative D call: TRBD2 (5 bases). Germline CDR1 reads SGHTA; CDR2 reads FQGNSA. The ends were cut back, 3 bases at V and 7 bases at J, with 10 bases in the middle. The CDR3 length is 13 residues. CDR3 residues: CASSFSGFNEQFF. DNA of the CDR3: TGTGCCAGCAGCTTTTCGGGGTTTAATGAGCAGTTCTTC.

Comment on this clone: An end of the junction does not agree with germline; a read error may underlie this. This chain joins TRBV7-7 and TRBJ2-1; D remains ambiguous. The V gene's germline CDR1 is SSHAT and CDR2 FNYEAQ (reference sequence). The CDR3 length is 18 residues. CDR3 in DNA: TGTGCTAGCAGCTTAATACCCCAAAAATCCCCCCCCTACAATGAGCAGTTCTTC. It yields the protein CASSLIPQKSPPYNEQFF.

The rearrangement uses TRBV25-1 and TRBJ2-2; the D call may be TRBD1 or TRBD2 (6 bases each). The CDR3 spans 14 residues. Germline CDR1 reads MGHDK; CDR2 reads SYGVNS. V lost 4 bases to trimming and J lost 3 bases, with 9 bases between them. The CDR3 loop is CASSARGDTGELFF. The DNA of the CDR3 is TGTGCCAGCAGTGCTAGGGGGGACACCGGGGAGCTGTTTTTT.

This clone was seen only a few times. The chain recombines TRBV4-2 with TRBJ2-2, with 10 positions matching TRBD2. Unmatched junction bases numbered 12, after V lost 0 bases and J lost 5 bases. Germline lookup yields CDR1 LGHNA and CDR2 YNFKEQ. The CDR3 contains 19 residues. Written as DNA, the CDR3 is TGTGCCAGCAGCCAAGAGCGGCTAGCGGGAGAGGTTAGAACCGGGGAGCTGTTTTTT. Its translation: CASSQERLAGEVRTGELFF.

The chain joins TRBV15 to TRBJ2-7; TRBD1 agrees at 7 bases. Germline lookup yields CDR1 LNHNV and CDR2 YYDKDF (reference sequence). Germline trimming cut 3 bases from V and 7 bases from J; bases unmatched to any gene: 15. The CDR3 extends over 16 amino acids. For the CDR3, the DNA is TGTGCCACCAGCAGGACGAGCATTAAGGGGGCCGGAGAGCAGTACTTC. It codes for CATSRTSIKGAGEQYF. Using reference TRBV15 and TRBJ2-7 for the parts outside the CDR3, the full variable domain is DAMVIQNPRYQVTQFGKPVTLSCSQTLNHNVMYWYQQKSSQAPKLLFHYYDKDFNNEADTPDNFQSRRPNTSFCFLDIRSPGLGDTAMYLCATSRTSIKGAGEQYFGPGTRLTVT.

V usage is TRBV5-6 and J usage is TRBJ2-7, with 10 positions matching TRBD2. The germline gives CDR1 SGHDT, CDR2 YYEEEE. The CDR3 covers 14 residues. V gave up 2 bases and J gave up 1 base; unmatched junction bases: 0. The CDR3 DNA reads TGTGCCAGCAGCTTAGCGGGAGGGTCCTACGAGCAGTACTTC. Amino acids: CASSLAGGSYEQYF.

This sequence joins TRBV6-1 and TRBJ1-1; D is unclear. Germline V gene data show CDR1 as MNHNS and CDR2 as SASEGT. Deletions cut 1 base from V and 4 bases from J, with 10 bases between. This CDR3 has 14 amino acids. The CDR3 DNA sequence: TGTGCCAGCAGTGAAGTGGGAGGTGGCACTGAAGCTTTCTTT. Translation: CASSEVGGGTEAFF.

Here the CDR3 DNA reads TGTGCCAGCAGCCCCCCTGACGGGCTCTCCTACGAGCAGTACTTC. Protein sequence: CASSPPDGLSYEQYF. V is TRBV7-9 and J is TRBJ2-7; D not certain. There are 15 residues in the CDR3. The germline gives CDR1 SEHNR, CDR2 FQNEAQ (reference sequence). The V end was cut by 5 bases, the J end by 0 bases, with 14 bases between.

V is TRBV9 and J is TRBJ2-7; 10 nucleotides match TRBD2. Germline V lookup: CDR1 SGDLS, CDR2 YYNGEE. The V gene end was trimmed by 1 base and the J gene end by 6 bases; junction bases not matched to a gene: 7. The CDR3 sequence is 15 residues long. The CDR3 sequence: CASSVQDSGRIEQYF. The CDR3 nucleotides are TGTGCCAGCAGCGTACAGGATAGCGGGAGGATCGAGCAGTACTTC.

CDR3 in DNA: TGCGCCAGCAGCTTGGGGCAGGAAAAGTACGAGCAGTACTTC. Its protein product is CASSLGQEKYEQYF. The V and J genes are TRBV5-1 and TRBJ2-7, with no clear D. This CDR3 has 14 amino acids. The V and J ends lost 0 bases and 4 bases respectively, with 11 bases between them. CDR1 is SGHRS, CDR2 YFSETQ, per germline.

This chain connects TRBV19 to TRBJ2-1, with D perhaps assigned TRBD1 or TRBD2 (5 bases each). CDR3 length: 17 residues. CDR1 is LNHDA, CDR2 SQIVND, per germline (reference sequence). The ends were cut back, 5 bases at V and 8 bases at J, with 25 bases in the middle. Written as DNA, the CDR3 is TGTGCCAGTAGTCGGTTTTCTGGGGGATTCAGGAGCGATGAGCAGTTCTTC. It is translated as CASSRFSGGFRSDEQFF.

The chain couples TRBV27 to TRBJ2-3; unclear D gene. V lost 4 bases, J lost 7 bases, and 6 bases lay in between. Germline values: CDR1 MNHEY, CDR2 SMNVEV (reference sequence). The CDR3 extends over 11 amino acids. The CDR3 loop is CASSSSNTQYF. In DNA form, the CDR3 reads TGTGCCAGCAGTTCCTCGAATACGCAGTATTTT.

The rearrangement joins TRBV9 to TRBJ1-2; D gene ambiguous. The CDR3 spans 16 residues. V lost 3 bases to trimming and J lost 4 bases, with 19 bases between them. The V gene's germline CDR1 is SGDLS and CDR2 YYNGEE. The DNA for the CDR3 is TGTGCCAGCAGCGGGAGGTCAGGTCGGGGAAGCTATGGCTACACCTTC. It specifies CASSGRSGRGSYGYTF.

This sequence joins TRBV11-2 and TRBJ2-1, with TRBD2 as a possible D gene (6 bases). Trimming took off 5 bases at V and 6 bases at J, with 17 bases between the two ends. The CDR3 spans 15 residues. CDR1 is SGHAT, CDR2 FQNNGV, per germline. The CDR3 region is CASSPTEGPSNEQFF. The CDR3 DNA reads TGTGCCAGCAGCCCGACGGAGGGACCCAGCAATGAGCAGTTCTTC.

The rearrangement joins TRBV19 to TRBJ2-7; D call uncertain. The CDR3 runs to 11 residues. Germline V gene sequence: CDR1 LNHDA, CDR2 SQIVND (reference sequence). With 10 bases removed from V and 2 bases from J, the gap between germline ends came to 9 bases. CDR3 sequence reads: CAKSGTYEQYF. CDR3 bases: TGTGCCAAGTCCGGAACCTACGAGCAGTACTTC.

The rearrangement links TRBV6-5 to TRBJ2-6, with D unresolved. The CDR3 runs 10 residues. The germline CDR1 and CDR2 sequences are MNHEY and SVGAGI. Trimming took off 11 bases at V and 2 bases at J, with 1 base between the two ends. CDR3 region: CAAGANVLTF. CDR3 coding DNA: TGTGCCGCTGGGGCCAACGTCCTGACTTTC.

CDR3 sequence: CASSLGQGEEKLFF. In DNA form, the CDR3 reads TGTGCCAGCAGTTTAGGGCAGGGGGAAGAAAAACTGTTTTTT. This rearrangement joins TRBV28 to TRBJ1-4; 7 bases line up with TRBD1. The CDR3 sequence is 14 residues long. Trimming removed 2 bases from V and 8 bases from J; junction bases left unmatched: 5. Germline CDR1 is MDHEN and CDR2 is SYDVKM.

This clone was detected a few times. The CDR3: CASSNRRTDVFEQYF. Here the CDR3 DNA reads TGTGCCAGTAGTAACCGACGGACAGATGTCTTCGAGCAGTACTTC. This sequence joins TRBV19 and TRBJ2-7, with D possibly being TRBD1 (6 bases). Trimming took off 4 bases at V and 6 bases at J, with 19 bases between the two ends. This CDR3 has 15 amino acids. The V gene's germline CDR1 is LNHDA and CDR2 SQIVND (reference sequence).

The genes are TRBV28 and TRBJ2-1; TRBD1 aligns across 8 bases. V lost 6 bases and J lost 3; bases outside the gene matches: 10. There are 16 residues in the CDR3. CDR1 is MDHEN and CDR2 is SYDVKM in the germline V gene. The CDR3: CASRNPTGAYYNEQFF. CDR3 bases: TGTGCCAGCAGAAATCCGACAGGGGCCTACTACAATGAGCAGTTCTTC.

The chain uses TRBV6-6 and TRBJ1-2; D unclear. This CDR3 is built from 14 residues. Looked up from germline, CDR1 is MNHNY and CDR2 is SVGAGI (reference sequence). V dropped 0 bases and J dropped 3 bases, with 8 bases sitting between them. CDR3 bases: TGTGCCAGCAGTTACTCCGTCAGCTACTATGGCTACACCTTC. Translation gives CASSYSVSYYGYTF.